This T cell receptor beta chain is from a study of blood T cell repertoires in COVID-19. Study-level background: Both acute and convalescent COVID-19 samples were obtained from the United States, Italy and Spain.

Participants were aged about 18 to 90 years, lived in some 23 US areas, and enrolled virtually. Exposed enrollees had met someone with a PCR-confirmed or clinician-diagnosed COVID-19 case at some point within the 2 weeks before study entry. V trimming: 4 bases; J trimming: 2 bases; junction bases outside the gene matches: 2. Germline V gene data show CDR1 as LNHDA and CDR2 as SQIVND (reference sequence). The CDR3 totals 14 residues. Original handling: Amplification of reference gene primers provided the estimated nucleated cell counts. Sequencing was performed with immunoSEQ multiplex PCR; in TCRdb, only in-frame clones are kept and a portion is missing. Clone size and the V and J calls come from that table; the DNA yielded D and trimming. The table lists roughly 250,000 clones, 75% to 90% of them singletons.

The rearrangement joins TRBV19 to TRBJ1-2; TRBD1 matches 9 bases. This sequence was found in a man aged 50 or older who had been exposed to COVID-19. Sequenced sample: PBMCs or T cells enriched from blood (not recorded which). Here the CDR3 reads CASSNRGRNYGYTF. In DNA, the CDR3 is TGTGCCAGTAGTAACAGGGGGCGAAACTATGGCTACACCTTC.